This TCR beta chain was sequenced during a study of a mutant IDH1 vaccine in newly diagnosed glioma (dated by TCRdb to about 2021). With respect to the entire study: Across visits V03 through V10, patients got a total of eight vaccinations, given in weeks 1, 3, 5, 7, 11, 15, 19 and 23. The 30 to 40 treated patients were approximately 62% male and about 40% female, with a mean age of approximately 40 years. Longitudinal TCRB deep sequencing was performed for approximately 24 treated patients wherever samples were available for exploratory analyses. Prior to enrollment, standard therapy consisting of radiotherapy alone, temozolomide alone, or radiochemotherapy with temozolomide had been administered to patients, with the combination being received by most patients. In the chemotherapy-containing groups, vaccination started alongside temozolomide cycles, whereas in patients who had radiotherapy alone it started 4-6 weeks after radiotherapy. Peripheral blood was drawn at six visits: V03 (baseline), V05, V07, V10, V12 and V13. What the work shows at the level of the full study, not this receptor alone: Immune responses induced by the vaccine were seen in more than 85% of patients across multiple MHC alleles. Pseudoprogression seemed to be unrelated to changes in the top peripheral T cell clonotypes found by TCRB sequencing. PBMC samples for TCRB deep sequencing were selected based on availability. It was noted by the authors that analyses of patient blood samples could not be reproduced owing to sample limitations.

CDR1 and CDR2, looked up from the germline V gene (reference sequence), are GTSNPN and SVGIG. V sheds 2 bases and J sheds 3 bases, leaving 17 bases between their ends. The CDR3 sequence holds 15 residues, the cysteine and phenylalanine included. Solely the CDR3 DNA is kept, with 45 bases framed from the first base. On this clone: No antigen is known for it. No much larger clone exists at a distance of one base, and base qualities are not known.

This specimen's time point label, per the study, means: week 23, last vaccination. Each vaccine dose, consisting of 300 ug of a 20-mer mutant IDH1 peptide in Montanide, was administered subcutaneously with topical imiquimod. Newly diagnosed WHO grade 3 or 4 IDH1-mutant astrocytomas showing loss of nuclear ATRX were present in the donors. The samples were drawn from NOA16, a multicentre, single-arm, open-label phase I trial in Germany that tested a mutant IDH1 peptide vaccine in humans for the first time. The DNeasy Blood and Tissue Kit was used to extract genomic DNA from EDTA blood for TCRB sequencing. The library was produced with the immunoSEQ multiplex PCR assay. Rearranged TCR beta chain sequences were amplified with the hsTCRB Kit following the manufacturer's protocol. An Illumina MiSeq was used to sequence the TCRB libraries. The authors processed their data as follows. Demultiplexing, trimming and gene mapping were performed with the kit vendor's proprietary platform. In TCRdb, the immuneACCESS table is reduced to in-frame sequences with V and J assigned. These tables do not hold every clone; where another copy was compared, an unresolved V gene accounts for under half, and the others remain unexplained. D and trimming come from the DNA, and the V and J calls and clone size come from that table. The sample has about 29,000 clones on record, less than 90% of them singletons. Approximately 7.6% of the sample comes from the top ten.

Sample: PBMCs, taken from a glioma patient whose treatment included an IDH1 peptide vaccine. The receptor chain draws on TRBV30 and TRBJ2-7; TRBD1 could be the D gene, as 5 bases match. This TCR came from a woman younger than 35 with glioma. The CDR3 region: CAWSILDTVGYEQYF. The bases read TGTGCCTGGAGTATTCTGGACACCGTTGGCTACGAGCAGTACTTC.